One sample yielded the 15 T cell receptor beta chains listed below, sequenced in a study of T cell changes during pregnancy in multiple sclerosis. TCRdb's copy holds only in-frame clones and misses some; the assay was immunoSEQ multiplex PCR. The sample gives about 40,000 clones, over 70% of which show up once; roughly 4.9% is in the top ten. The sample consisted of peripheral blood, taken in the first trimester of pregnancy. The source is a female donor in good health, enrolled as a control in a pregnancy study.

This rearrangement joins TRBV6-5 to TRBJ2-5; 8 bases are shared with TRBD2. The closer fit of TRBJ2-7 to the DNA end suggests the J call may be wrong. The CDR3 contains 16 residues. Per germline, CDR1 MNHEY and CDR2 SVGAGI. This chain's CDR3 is CASSYGSGSKHYEQYF. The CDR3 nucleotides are TGTGCCAGCAGTTACGGGAGCGGGAGTAAGCACTACGAGCAGTACTTC.

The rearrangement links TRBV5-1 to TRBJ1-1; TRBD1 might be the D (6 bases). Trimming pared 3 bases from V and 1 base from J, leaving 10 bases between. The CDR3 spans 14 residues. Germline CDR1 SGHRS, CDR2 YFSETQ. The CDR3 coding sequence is TGCGCCAGCAGCTACGACAGGCGGAACACTGAAGCTTTCTTT. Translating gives CASSYDRRNTEAFF.

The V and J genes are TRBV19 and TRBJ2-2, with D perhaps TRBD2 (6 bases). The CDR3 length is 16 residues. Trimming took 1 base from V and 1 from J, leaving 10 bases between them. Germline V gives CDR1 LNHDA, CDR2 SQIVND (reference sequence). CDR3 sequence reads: CASSIAGAQNTGELFF. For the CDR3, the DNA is TGTGCCAGTAGTATAGCGGGAGCCCAGAACACCGGGGAGCTGTTTTTT.

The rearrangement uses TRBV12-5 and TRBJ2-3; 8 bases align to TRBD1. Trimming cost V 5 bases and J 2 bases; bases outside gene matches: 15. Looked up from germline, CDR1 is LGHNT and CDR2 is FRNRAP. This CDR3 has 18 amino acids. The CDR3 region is CASGLPGQGLSDTDTQYF. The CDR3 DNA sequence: TGTGCTAGTGGTCTCCCCGGACAGGGCCTCTCTGACACAGATACGCAGTATTTT. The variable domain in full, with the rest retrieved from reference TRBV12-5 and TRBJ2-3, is DARVTQTPRHKVTEMGQEVTMRCQPILGHNTVFWYRQTMMQGLELLAYFRNRAPLDDSGMPKDRFSAEMPDATLATLKIQPSEPRDSAVYFCASGLPGQGLSDTDTQYFGPGTRLTVL.

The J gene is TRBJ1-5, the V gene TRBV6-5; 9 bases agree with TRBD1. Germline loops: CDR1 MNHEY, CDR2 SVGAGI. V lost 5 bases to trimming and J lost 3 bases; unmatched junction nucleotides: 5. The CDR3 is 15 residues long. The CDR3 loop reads CASSTTGGNNQPQHF. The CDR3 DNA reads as TGTGCCAGCAGTACGACAGGGGGAAACAATCAGCCCCAGCATTTT.

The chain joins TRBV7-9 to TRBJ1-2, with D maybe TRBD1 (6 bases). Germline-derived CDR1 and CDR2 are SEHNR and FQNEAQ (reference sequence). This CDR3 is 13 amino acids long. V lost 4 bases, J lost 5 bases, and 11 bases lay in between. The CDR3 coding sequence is TGTGCCAGCAGCTCTAGGGGGGGTTATGGCTACACCTTC. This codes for CASSSRGGYGYTF.

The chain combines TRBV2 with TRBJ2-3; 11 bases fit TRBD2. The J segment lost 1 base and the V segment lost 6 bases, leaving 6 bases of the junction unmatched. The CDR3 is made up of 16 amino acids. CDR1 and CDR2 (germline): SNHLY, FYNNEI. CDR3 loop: CASRAGLADGTDTQYF. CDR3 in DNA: TGTGCCAGCAGAGCGGGACTAGCGGACGGCACAGATACGCAGTATTTT.

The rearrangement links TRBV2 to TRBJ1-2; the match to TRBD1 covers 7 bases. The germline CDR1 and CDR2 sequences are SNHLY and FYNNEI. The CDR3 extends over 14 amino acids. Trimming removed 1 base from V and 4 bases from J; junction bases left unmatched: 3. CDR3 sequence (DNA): TGTGCCAGCAGTGAAGACAGGGGATTCTATGGCTACACCTTC. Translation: CASSEDRGFYGYTF.

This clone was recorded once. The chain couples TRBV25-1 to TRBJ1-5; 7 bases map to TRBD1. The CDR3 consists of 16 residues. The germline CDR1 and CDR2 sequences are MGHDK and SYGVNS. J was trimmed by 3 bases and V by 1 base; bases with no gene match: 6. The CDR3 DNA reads TGTGCCAGCAGTGAATCGGGCAGGGGGAACAATCAGCCCCAGCATTTT. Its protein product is CASSESGRGNNQPQHF.

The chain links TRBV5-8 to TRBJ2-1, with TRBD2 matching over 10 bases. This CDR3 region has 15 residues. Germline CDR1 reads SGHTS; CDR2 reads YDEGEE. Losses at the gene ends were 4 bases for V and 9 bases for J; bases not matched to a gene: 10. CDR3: CASSVRLAGAGEQFF. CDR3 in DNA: TGTGCCAGCAGCGTTAGACTAGCGGGCGCGGGTGAGCAGTTCTTC.

The CDR3 reads CASSETGISGNTIYF. The CDR3 DNA is TGTGCCAGCAGTGAGACAGGGATCTCTGGAAACACCATATATTTT. The chain joins TRBV6-1 to TRBJ1-3, with 7 bases matching TRBD1. The germline CDR1 and CDR2 sequences are MNHNS and SASEGT. J was trimmed by 0 bases and V by 3 bases; bases with no gene match: 2. The CDR3 covers 15 residues.

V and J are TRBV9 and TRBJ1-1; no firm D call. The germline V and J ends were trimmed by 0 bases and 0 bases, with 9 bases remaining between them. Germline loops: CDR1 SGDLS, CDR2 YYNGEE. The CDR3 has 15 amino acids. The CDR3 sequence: CASSVGQDMNTEAFF. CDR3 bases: TGTGCCAGCAGCGTAGGGCAAGATATGAACACTGAAGCTTTCTTT.

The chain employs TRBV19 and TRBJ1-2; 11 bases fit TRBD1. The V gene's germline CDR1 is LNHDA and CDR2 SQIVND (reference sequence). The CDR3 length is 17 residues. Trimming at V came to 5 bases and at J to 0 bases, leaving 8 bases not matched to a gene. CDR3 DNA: TGTGCCAGTAGTGACAGGACAGGGGGCCATTCTAACTATGGCTACACCTTC. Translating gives CASSDRTGGHSNYGYTF.

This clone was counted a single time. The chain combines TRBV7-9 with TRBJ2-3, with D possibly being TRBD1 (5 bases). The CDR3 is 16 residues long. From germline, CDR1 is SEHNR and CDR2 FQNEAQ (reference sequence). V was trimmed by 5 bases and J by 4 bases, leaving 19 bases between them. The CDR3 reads CASSPQAGLGADTQYF. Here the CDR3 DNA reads TGTGCCAGCAGCCCCCAGGCAGGGTTGGGTGCAGATACGCAGTATTTT. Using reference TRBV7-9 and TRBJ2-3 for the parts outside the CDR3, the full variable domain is DTGVSQNPRHKITKRGQNVTFRCDPISEHNRLYWYRQTLGQGPEFLTYFQNEAQLEKSRLLSDRFSAERPKGSFSTLEIQRTEQGDSAMYLCASSPQAGLGADTQYFGPGTRLTVL.

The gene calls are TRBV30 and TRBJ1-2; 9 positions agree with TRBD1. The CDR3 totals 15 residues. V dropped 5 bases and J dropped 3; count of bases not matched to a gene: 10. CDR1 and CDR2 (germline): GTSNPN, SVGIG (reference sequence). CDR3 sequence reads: CAWVGQGETDYGYTF. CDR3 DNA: TGTGCCTGGGTGGGACAGGGAGAAACGGACTATGGCTACACCTTC. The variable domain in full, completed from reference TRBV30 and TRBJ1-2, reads SQTIHQWPATLVQPVGSPLSLECTVEGTSNPNLYWYRQAAGRGLQLLFYSVGIGQISSEVPQNLSASRPQDRQFILSSKKLLLSDSGFYLCAWVGQGETDYGYTFGSGTRLTVV.